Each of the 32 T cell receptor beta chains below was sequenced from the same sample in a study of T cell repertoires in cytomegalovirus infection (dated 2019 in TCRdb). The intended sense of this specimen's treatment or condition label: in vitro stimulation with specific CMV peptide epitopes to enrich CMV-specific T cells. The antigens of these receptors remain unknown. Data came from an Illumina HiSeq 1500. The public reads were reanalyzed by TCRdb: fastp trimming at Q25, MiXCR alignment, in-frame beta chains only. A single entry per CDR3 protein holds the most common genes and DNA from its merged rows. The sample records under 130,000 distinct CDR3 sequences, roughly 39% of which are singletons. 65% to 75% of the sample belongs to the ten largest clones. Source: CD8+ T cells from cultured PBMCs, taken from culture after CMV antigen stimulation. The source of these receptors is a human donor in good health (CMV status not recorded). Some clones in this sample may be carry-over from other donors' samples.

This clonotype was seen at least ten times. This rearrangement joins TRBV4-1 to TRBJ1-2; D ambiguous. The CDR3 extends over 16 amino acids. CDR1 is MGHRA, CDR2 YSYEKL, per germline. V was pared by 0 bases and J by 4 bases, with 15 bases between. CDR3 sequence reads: CASSQDLQDLLYGYTF. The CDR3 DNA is TGCGCCAGCAGCCAAGATTTGCAGGATTTACTCTATGGCTACACCTTC.

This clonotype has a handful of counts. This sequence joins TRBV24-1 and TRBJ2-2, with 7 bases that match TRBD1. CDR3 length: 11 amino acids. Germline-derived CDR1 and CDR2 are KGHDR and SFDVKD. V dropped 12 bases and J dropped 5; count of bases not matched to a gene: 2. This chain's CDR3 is CAAGGTGELFF. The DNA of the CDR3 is TGTGCCGCAGGGGGAACCGGGGAGCTGTTTTTT.

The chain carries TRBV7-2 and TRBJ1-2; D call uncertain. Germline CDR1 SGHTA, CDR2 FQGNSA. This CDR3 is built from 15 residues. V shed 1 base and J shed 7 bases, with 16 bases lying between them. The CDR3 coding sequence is TGTGCCAGCAGCTTAGGCGACGTGGTACCCTCTGGCTACACCTTC. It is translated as CASSLGDVVPSGYTF.

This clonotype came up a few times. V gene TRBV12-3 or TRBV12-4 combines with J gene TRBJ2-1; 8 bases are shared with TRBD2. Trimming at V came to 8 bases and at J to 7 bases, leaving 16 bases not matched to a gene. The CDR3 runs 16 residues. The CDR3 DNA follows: TGTGCCAGCTCCGAACACAACCGGGGGGGCAGGAATGAGCAGTTCTTC. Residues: CASSEHNRGGRNEQFF.

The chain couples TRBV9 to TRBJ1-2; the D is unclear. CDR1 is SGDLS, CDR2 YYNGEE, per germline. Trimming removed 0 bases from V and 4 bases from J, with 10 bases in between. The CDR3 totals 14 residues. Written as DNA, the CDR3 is TGTGCCAGCAGCGTAGTACGGGAAGGCTATGGCTACACCTTC. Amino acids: CASSVVREGYGYTF.

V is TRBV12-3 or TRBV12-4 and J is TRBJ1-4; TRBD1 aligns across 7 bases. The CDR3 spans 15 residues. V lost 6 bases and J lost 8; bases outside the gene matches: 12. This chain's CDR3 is CASRETGWESEKLFF. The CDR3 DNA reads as TGTGCCAGCAGGGAGACAGGGTGGGAGAGCGAAAAACTGTTTTTT.

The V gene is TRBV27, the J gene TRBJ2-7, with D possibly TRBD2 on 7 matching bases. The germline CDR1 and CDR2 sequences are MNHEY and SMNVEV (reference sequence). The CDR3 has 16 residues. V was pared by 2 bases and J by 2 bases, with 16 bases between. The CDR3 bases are TGTGCCAGCAGTTTAACGGGGGGCCATTATACCTACGAGCAGTACTTC. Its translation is CASSLTGGHYTYEQYF.

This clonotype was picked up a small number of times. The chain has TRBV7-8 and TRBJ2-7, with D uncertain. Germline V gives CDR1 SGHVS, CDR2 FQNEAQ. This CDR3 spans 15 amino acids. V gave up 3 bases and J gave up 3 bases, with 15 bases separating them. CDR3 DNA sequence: TGTGCCAGCAGCTTCGGTGCTCTGGGTGACTACGAGCAGTACTTC. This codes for CASSFGALGDYEQYF.

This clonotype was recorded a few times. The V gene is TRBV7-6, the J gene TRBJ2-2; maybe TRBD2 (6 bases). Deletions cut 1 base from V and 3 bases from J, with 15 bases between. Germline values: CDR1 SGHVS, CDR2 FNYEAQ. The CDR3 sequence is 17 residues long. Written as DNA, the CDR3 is TGTGCCAGCAGCTTAGTTGGCGCGGGGATGTACACCGGGGAGCTGTTTTTT. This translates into CASSLVGAGMYTGELFF.

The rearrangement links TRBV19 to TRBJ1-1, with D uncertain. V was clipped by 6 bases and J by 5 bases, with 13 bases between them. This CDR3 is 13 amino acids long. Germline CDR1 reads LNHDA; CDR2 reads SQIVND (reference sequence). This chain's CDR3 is CASSLSGMTEAFF. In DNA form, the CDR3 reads TGTGCCAGTAGCCTTTCCGGCATGACTGAAGCTTTCTTT.

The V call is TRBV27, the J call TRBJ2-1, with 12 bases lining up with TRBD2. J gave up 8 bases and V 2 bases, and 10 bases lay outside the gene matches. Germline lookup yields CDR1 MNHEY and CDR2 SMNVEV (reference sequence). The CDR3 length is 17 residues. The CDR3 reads CASSLVWETSGGDEQFF. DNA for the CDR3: TGTGCCAGCAGTTTAGTGTGGGAGACTAGCGGGGGAGATGAGCAGTTCTTC.

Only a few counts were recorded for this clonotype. The CDR3 sequence: CASSLAGGKDSYEQYF. The CDR3, as DNA: TGTGCCAGCAGCTTAGCGGGGGGAAAAGACTCCTACGAGCAGTACTTC. This sequence joins TRBV7-6 and TRBJ2-7, with a tentative D call TRBD2 (6 bases). CDR1 SGHVS and CDR2 FNYEAQ come from the germline V gene. The CDR3 consists of 16 residues. The V end lost 0 bases, the J end lost 0 bases, and 12 bases lay between the germline ends.

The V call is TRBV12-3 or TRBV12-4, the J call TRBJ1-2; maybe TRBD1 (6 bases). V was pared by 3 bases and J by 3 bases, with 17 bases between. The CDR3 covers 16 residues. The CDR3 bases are TGTGCCAGCAGTTTTTTCCCCACCGGGGGCGACTATGGCTACACCTTC. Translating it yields CASSFFPTGGDYGYTF.

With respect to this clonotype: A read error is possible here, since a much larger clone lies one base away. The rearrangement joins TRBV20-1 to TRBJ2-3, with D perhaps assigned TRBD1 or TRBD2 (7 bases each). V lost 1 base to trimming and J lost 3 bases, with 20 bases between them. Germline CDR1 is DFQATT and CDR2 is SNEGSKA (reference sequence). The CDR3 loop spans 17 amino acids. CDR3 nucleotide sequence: TGCAGTGCTAGAGTCAGGGGGACGGAACTAGCGACAGATACGCAGTATTTT. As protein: CSARVRGTELATDTQYF.

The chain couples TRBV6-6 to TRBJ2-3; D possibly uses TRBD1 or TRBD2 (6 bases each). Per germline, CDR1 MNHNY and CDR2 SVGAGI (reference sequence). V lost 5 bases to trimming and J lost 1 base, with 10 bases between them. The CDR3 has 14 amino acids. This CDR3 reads CASSARGGTDTQYF. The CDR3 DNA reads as TGTGCCAGCAGTGCAAGGGGGGGCACAGATACGCAGTATTTT.

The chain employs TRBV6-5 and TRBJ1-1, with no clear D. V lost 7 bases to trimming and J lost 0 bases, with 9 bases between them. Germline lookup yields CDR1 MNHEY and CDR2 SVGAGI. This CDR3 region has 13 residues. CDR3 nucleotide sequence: TGTGCCAGCAATCCAGATCTGAACACTGAAGCTTTCTTT. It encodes CASNPDLNTEAFF.

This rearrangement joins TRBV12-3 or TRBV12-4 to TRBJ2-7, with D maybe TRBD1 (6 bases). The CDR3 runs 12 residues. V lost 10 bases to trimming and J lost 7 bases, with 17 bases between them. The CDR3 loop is CATSTGPREQYF. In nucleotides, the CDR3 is TGTGCCACTTCGACAGGTCCTAGGGAGCAGTACTTC.

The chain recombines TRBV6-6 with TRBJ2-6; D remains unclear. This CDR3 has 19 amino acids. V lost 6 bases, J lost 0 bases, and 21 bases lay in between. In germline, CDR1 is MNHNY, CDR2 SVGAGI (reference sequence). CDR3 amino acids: CASSPKNTHQFSGANVLTF. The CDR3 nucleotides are TGTGCCAGCAGCCCAAAAAATACCCATCAATTCTCTGGGGCCAACGTCCTGACTTTC.

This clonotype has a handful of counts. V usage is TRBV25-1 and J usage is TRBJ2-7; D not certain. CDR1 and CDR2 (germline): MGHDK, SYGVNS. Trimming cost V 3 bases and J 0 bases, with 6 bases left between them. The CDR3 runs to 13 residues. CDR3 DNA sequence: TGTGCCAGCAGTGACTCGTCCTCCTACGAGCAGTACTTC. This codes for CASSDSSSYEQYF.

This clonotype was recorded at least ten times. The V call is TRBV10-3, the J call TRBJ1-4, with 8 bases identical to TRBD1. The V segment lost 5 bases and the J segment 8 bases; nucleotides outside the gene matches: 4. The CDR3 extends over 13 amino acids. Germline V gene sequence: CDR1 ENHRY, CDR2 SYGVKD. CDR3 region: CAISYGQGEKLFF. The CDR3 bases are TGTGCCATCAGTTACGGACAGGGAGAAAAACTGTTTTTT.

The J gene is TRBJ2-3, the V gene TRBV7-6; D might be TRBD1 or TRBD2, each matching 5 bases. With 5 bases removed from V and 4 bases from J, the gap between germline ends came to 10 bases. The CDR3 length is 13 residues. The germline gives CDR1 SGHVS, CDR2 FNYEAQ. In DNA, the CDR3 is TGTGCCAGCAGCCCCGGGACGGCAGATACGCAGTATTTT. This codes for CASSPGTADTQYF.

This chain's CDR3 is CASSIPGPASEKLFF. In nucleotides, the CDR3 is TGTGCCAGTAGTATACCGGGACCAGCTTCTGAAAAACTGTTTTTT. This chain joins TRBV19 and TRBJ1-4, with D maybe TRBD1 (5 bases). The CDR3 is 15 amino acids. The germline CDR1 and CDR2 sequences are LNHDA and SQIVND (reference sequence). V was clipped by 2 bases and J by 7 bases, with 14 bases between them.

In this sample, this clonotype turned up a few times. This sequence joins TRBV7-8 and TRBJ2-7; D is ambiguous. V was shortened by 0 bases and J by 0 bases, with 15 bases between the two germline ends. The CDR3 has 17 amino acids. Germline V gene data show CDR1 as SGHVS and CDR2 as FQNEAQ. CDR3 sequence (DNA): TGTGCCAGCAGCTTAGCGCAAGGCGAAATAGCCTCCTACGAGCAGTACTTC. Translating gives CASSLAQGEIASYEQYF.

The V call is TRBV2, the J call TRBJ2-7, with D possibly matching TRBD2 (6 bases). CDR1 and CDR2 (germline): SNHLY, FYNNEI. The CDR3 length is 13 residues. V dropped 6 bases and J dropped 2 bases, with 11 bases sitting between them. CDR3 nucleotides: TGTGCCAGCAGGGTCAGGGAGGCCTACGAGCAGTACTTC. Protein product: CASRVREAYEQYF.

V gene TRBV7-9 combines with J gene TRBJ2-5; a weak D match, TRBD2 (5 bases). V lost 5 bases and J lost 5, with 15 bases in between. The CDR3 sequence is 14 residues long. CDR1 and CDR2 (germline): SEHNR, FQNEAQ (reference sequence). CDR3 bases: TGTGCCAGCAGCCCTACGGTCTCGGGGGAGACCCAGTACTTC. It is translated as CASSPTVSGETQYF.

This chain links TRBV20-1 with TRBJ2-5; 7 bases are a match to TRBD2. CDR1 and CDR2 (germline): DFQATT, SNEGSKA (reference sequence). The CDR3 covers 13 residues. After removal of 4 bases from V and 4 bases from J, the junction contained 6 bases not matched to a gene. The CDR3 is CSAKVAGRETQYF. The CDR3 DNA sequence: TGCAGTGCTAAAGTAGCGGGCAGAGAGACCCAGTACTTC.

CDR3: CSAPGLGYDIQYF. In DNA form, the CDR3 reads TGCAGTGCTCCGGGGTTGGGCTACGACATTCAGTACTTC. V is TRBV20-1 and J is TRBJ2-4, with D maybe TRBD2 (5 bases). Germline values: CDR1 DFQATT, CDR2 SNEGSKA (reference sequence). The length of the CDR3 is 13 residues. Trimming stripped 5 bases from V and 8 bases from J, with 16 bases between.

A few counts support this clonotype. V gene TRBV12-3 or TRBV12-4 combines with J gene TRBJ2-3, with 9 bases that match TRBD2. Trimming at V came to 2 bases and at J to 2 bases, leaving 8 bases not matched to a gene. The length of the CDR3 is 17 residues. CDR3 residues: CASSLKGLAGYTDTQYF. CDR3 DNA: TGTGCCAGCAGTTTAAAAGGGCTAGCGGGATACACAGATACGCAGTATTTT.

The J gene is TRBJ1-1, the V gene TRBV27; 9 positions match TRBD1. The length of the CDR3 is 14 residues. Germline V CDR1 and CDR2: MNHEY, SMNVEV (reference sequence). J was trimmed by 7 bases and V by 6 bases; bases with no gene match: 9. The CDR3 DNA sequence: TGTGCCAGCAGGCCTAATACAGGGGGCGGTGAAGCTTTCTTT. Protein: CASRPNTGGGEAFF.

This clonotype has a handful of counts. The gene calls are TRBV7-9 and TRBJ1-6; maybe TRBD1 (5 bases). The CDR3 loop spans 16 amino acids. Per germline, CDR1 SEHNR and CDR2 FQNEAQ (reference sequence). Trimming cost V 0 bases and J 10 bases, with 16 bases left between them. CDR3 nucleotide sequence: TGTGCCAGCAGCTTAGCGAATCAGGGACTCCAATCACCCCTCCACTTT. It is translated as CASSLANQGLQSPLHF.

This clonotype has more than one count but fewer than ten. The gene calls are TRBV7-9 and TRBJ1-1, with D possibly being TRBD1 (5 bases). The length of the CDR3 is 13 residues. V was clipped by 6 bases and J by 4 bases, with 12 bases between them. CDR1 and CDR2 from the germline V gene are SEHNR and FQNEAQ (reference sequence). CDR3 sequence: CASRDDGGTEAFF. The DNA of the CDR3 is TGTGCCAGCAGGGATGACGGGGGCACTGAAGCTTTCTTT.

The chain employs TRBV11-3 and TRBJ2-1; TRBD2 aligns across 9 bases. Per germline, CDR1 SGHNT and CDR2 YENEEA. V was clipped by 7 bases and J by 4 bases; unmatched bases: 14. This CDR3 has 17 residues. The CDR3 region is CASTRSSGVPLYNEQFF. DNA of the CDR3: TGTGCCAGCACCCGTTCTAGCGGGGTCCCCCTTTACAATGAGCAGTTCTTC. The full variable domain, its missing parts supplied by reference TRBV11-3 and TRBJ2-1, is EAGVVQSPRYKIIEKKQPVAFWCNPISGHNTLYWYLQNLGQGPELLIRYENEEAVDDSQLPKDRFSAERLKGVDSTLKIQPAELGDSAVYLCASTRSSGVPLYNEQFFGPGTRLTVL.